A selection of T cell receptor beta chains follows, all from one sample in a study of cytomegalovirus exposure and HLA in healthy donors. Generated by immunoSEQ multiplex PCR, the TCRdb table keeps only in-frame clones and is missing some. Found here are about 190,000 clones, about nine tenths of them singletons; the top ten hold around 1.2%. The sequencing input was PBMCs. These receptors all stem from a man aged 30 to 45 in good health and CMV-seronegative. The CDR3 runs from the conserved cysteine through the conserved F or W. D genes are given only for firm matches. Clone size is given for some rows only: seen once, a few or many times, or a class if the clone is expanded.

>TRBV27|-|-|TRBJ2-1
TGTGCCAGCAGTTTCAAGGGGGTGAACTCCTACAATGAGCAGTTCTTC
CASSFKGVNSYNEQFF
>TRBV10-3|-|-|TRBJ2-2
TGTGCCATCAGCCCGAAACCGGAGACCGGGGAGCTGTTTTTT
CAISPKPETGELFF
>TRBV28|-|-|TRBJ2-7
TGTGCCAGCAGTTTGCCCGGGCCGAGGGAGGAGCAGTACTTC
CASSLPGPREEQYF
>TRBV6-6|few|-|TRBJ1-5
TGTGCCAGCAGATCCCTCGGGGAGAGCAATCAGCCCCAGCATTTT
CASRSLGESNQPQHF
>TRBV9|-|-|TRBJ1-6
TGTGCCAGCAGCTCCGCCGGGACACCGAATTCACCCCTCCACTTT
CASSSAGTPNSPLHF
>TRBV21-1|-|-|TRBJ2-5
TGTGCCAGCAGCAACAGACAGGGGTCGGGAGAGACCCAGTACTTC
CASSNRQGSGETQYF
>TRBV10-3|-|-|TRBJ2-5
TGTGCCAGCAGTTACTCCGACAGGAAAGAGACCCAGTACTTC
CASSYSDRKETQYF
>TRBV9|-|TRBD1|TRBJ1-6
TGTGCCAGCAGCGTAGTCACAGGGGAGAATTCACCCCTCCACTTT
CASSVVTGENSPLHF
>TRBV19|-|TRBD1|TRBJ1-1
TGTGCCAGTAGGCAGGGGGAGAGCACTGAAGCTTTCTTT
CASRQGESTEAFF
>TRBV6-4|-|-|TRBJ1-2
TGTGCCAGCAGTGACGACAGCTACTATGGCTACACCTTC
CASSDDSYYGYTF
>TRBV6-1|-|-|TRBJ2-2
TGTGCCAGCCAGGAACAGGGCGCGAACACCGGGGAGCTGTTTTTT
CASQEQGANTGELFF
>TRBV21-1|few|-|TRBJ2-7
TGTGCCAGCAGCAGACTAGCGGGAAGCTCCTACGAGCAGTACTTC
CASSRLAGSSYEQYF
>TRBV11-2|-|TRBD1|TRBJ2-7
TGTGCCAGCAGCTTACCCATGGGGACAGCCCCCTACGAGCAGTACTTC
CASSLPMGTAPYEQYF
>TRBV7-9|-|TRBD1|TRBJ2-5
TGTGCCAGCAGCCTTGGAGCCTGGGACAGGGTTGAGCGAGAGACCCAGTACTTC
CASSLGAWDRVERETQYF
>TRBV12-5|once|TRBD2|TRBJ2-3
TGTGCTAGTAAACGGGGGGGGACGGGCACAGATACGCAGTATTTT
CASKRGGTGTDTQYF
>TRBV12-2|once|-|TRBJ2-7
TGTGCAAGTCGCGCAGAAGGGACAGGGCGATATGAGTACTTC
CASRAEGTGRYEYF
>TRBV9|-|TRBD2|TRBJ2-1
TGTGCCAGCAGCGGATTTAGCGGGGGGAGTTCCTACAATGAGCAGTTCTTC
CASSGFSGGSSYNEQFF
>TRBV7-9|-|-|TRBJ2-1
TGTGCCAGCAGCTTAGACCTGCGGGGCGAGAATGAGCAGTTCTTC
CASSLDLRGENEQFF
>TRBV6-1|-|TRBD1|TRBJ1-2
TGTGCCAGCAGTGAAATTTTAGGACAGGGAAACTATGGCTACACCTTC
CASSEILGQGNYGYTF
>TRBV29-1|-|-|TRBJ2-6
TGCAGCGTTGAGGGGCTGTCTGGGGCCAACGTCCTGACTTTC
CSVEGLSGANVLTF
>TRBV28|-|TRBD2|TRBJ2-1
TGTGCCAGCAGTTTAGGTCGACTAGCGGGTTCCTACAATGAGCAGTTCTTC
CASSLGRLAGSYNEQFF
>TRBV6-5|-|-|TRBJ2-7
TGTGCCAGCAGTTATAGTTCGGTCTCGGGGCAGTACTTC
CASSYSSVSGQYF
>TRBV6-5|-|-|TRBJ1-3
TGTGCCAGCAGACAGGGTGGGACCTCTGGAAACACCATATATTTT
CASRQGGTSGNTIYF
>TRBV4-3|once|-|TRBJ2-2
TGCGCCAGCAGCCGTCTGACCGGGGAGCTGTTTTTT
CASSRLTGELFF
>TRBV16|-|-|TRBJ1-3
TGTGCCAGCAGCCATGGACAGCTTGGAAACACCATATATTTT
CASSHGQLGNTIYF